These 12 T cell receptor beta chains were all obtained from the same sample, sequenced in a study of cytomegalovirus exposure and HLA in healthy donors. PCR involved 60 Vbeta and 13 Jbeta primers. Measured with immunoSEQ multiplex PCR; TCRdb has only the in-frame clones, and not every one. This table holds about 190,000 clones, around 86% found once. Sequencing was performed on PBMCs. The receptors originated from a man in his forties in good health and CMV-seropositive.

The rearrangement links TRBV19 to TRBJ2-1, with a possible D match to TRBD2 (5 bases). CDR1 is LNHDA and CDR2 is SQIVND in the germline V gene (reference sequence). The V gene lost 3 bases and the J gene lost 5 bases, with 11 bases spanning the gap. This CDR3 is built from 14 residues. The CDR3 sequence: CASSIRGGHNEQFF. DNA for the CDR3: TGTGCCAGTAGTATCCGAGGAGGCCACAATGAGCAGTTCTTC.

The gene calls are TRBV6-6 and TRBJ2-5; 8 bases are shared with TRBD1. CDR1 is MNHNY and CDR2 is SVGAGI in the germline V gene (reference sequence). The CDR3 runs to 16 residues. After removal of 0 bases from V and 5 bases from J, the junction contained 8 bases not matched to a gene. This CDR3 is CASSYSGPRGQETQYF. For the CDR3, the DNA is TGTGCCAGCAGTTACTCGGGCCCCAGGGGGCAGGAGACCCAGTACTTC.

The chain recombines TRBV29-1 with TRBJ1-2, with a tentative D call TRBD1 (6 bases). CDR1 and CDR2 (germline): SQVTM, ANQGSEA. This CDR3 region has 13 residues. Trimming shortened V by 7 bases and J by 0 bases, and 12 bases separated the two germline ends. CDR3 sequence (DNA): TGCAGCGGACAGGAGACGACTAACTATGGCTACACCTTC. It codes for CSGQETTNYGYTF.

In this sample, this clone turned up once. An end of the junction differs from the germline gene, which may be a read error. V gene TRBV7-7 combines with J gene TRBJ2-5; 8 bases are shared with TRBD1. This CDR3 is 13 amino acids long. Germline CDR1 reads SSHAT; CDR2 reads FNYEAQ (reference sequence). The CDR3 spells CASSGDRGKTQYF. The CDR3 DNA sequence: TGTGCTAGCAGCGGCGACAGGGGAAAGACCCAGTACTTC.

CDR3 amino acids: CASGPGGGYGYTF. The CDR3 DNA reads as TGTGCCAGCGGGCCAGGGGGCGGCTATGGCTACACCTTC. The chain carries TRBV6-5 and TRBJ1-2; 8 bases match TRBD1. Germline CDR1 MNHEY, CDR2 SVGAGI. V lost 8 bases and J lost 4; bases outside the gene matches: 6. CDR3 size: 13 residues.

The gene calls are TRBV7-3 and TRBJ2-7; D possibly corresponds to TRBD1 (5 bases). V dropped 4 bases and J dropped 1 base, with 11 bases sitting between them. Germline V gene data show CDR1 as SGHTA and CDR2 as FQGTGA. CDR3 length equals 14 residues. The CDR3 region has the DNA TGTGCCAGCAGCTCCCAGGCAGGGTCCTACGAGCAGTACTTC. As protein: CASSSQAGSYEQYF.

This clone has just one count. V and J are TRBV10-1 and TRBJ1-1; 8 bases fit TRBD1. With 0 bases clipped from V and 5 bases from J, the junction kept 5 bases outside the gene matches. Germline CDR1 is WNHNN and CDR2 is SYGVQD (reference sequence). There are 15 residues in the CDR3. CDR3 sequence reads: CASSESRTGPTEAFF. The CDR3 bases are TGCGCCAGCAGTGAGTCCAGGACAGGGCCAACTGAAGCTTTCTTT.

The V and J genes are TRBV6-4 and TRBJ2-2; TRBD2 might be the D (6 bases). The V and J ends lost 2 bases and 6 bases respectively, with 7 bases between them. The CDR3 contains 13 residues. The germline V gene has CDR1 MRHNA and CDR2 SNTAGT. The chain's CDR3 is CASSDREAGELFF. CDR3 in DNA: TGTGCCAGCAGTGACAGGGAGGCCGGGGAGCTGTTTTTT.

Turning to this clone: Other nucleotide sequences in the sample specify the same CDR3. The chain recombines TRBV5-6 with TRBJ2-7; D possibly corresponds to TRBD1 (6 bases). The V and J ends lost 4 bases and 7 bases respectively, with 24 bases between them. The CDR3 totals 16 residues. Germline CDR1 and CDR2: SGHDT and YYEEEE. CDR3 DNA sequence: TGTGCCAGCAGCGGGGTGATCAACAGGGAAGGTTGGGAGCAGTACTTC. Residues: CASSGVINREGWEQYF. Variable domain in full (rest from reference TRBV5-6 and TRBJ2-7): DAGVTQSPTHLIKTRGQQVTLRCSPKSGHDTVSWYQQALGQGPQFIFQYYEEEERQRGNFPDRFSGHQFPNYSSELNVNALLLGDSALYLCASSGVINREGWEQYFGPGTRLTVT.

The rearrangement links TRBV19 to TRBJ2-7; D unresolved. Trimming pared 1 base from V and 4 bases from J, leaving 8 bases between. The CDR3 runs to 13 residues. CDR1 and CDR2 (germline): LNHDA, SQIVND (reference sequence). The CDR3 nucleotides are TGTGCCAGTAGTATAGCACTCCCTTACGAGCAGTACTTC. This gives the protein CASSIALPYEQYF.

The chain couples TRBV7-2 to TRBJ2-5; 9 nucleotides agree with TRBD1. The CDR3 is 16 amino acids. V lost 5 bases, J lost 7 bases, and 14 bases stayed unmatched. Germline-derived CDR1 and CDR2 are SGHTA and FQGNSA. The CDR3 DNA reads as TGTGCCAGCAGCCACGACTTAGGGGGACAGGGCGGGACCCAGTACTTC. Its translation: CASSHDLGGQGGTQYF.

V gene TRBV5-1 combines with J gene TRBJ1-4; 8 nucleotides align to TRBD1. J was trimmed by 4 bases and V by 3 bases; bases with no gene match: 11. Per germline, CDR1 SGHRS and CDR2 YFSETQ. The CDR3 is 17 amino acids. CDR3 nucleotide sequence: TGCGCCAGCAGCTCCAAACCGGGACAGGTGCTTAATGAAAAACTGTTTTTT. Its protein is CASSSKPGQVLNEKLFF.